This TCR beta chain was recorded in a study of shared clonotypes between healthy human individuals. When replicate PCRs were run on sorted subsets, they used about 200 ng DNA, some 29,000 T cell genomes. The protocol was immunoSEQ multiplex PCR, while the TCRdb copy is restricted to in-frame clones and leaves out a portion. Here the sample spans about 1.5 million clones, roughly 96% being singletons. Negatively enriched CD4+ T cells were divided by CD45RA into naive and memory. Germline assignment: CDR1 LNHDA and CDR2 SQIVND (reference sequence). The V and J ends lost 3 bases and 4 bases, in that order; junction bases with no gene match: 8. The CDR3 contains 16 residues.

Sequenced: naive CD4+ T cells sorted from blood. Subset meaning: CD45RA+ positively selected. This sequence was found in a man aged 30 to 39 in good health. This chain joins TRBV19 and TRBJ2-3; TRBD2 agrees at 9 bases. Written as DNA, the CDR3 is TGTGCCAGTAGTATTAGCCCGGGACTAGCCCCAGATACGCAGTATTTT. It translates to CASSISPGLAPDTQYF.